This T cell receptor (beta chain) was observed in a study of blood T cell repertoires in COVID-19. For the study at large: Whether acute or convalescent, the COVID-19 samples came from the United States, Italy and Spain. From T cells, B-cell-depleted T cells, or PBMCs came the material, which was cDNA or gDNA.

This CDR3 has 13 residues. The V end was cut by 2 bases, the J end by 5 bases, with 9 bases between. Germline lookup yields CDR1 MNHNS and CDR2 SASEGT. Original analysis: Nucleated cell number was recorded as an estimate derived from reference gene primer amplification. Sequencing was performed with immunoSEQ multiplex PCR; in TCRdb, only in-frame clones are kept and a portion is missing. Clonal size and the V and J genes are those of that table, whereas D and trimming came from the DNA. The sample has 100,000 to 120,000 clones, 81% seen once; the top ten hold roughly 1.6%. The chain uses TRBV6-1 and TRBJ1-1; a possible D gene is TRBD1 (5 bases). The specimen sequenced was peripheral blood. This TCR was sampled from a man over 45 with acute or convalescent COVID-19. CDR3 in amino acids: CASSEQGRTEAFF. Here the CDR3 DNA reads TGTGCCAGCAGTGAACAGGGTAGGACTGAAGCTTTCTTT.